This T cell receptor (beta chain) derives from a study of blood T cell repertoires in COVID-19. Study context: Collection of acute and convalescent COVID-19 samples took place in the United States, Italy and Spain. From T cells, B-cell-depleted T cells, or PBMCs came the material, which was cDNA or gDNA.

Seattle patients were enrolled during active infection and followed longitudinally. The germline V gene encodes CDR1 SGHRS and CDR2 YFSETQ. With 0 bases removed from V and 0 bases from J, the gap between germline ends came to 7 bases. The length of the CDR3 is 15 residues. Per the original data handling: It was from reference gene primer amplification that nucleated cell counts were estimated. Clones were read by immunoSEQ multiplex PCR, and TCRdb kept only the in-frame ones, dropping some. V, J and clone size were drawn from that table, and D and trimming were deduced from the DNA. The data hold roughly 160,000 clones, with around four fifths observed a single time.

The origin of this receptor is a woman of 80 years or more with COVID-19, enrolled during active disease. The chain combines TRBV5-1 with TRBJ1-3, with unresolved D. Sequenced sample: peripheral blood. The CDR3 bases are TGCGCCAGCAGCTTGGAAACATACTCTGGAAACACCATATATTTT. Encoded protein: CASSLETYSGNTIYF.